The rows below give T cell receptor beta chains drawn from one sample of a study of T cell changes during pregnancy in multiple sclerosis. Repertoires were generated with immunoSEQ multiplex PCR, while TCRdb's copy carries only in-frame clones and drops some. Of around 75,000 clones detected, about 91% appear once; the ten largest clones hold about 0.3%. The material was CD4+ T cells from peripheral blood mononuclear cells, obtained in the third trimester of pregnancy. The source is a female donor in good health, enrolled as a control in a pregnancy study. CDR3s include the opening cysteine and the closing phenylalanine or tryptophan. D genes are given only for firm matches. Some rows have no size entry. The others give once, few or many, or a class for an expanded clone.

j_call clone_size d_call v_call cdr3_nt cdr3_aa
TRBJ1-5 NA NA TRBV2 TGTGCCAGCAGACCTTTACAGGGAGTCAACCAGCCCCAGCATTTT CASRPLQGVNQPQHF
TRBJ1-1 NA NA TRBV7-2 TGTGCCAGCAGCTCCCCCCGGCGGGGGCGGTTCGGCACTGAAGCTTTCTTT CASSSPRRGRFGTEAFF
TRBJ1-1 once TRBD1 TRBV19 TGTGCCAGTAGTATTAGAGGGCAGGGGGCAGGGGACACTGAAGCTTTCTTT CASSIRGQGAGDTEAFF
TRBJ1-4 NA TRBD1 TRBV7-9 TGTGCCAGCAGCTTTGGACAGGATAATGAAAAACTGTTTTTT CASSFGQDNEKLFF
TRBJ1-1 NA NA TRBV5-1 TGCGCCAGCAGCCCTGGGGCAGGGGCGCTCCGGAACACTGAAGCTTTCTTT CASSPGAGALRNTEAFF
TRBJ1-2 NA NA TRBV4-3 TGCGCCAGCAGCCACGCCGGGACTAACTATGGCTACACCTTC CASSHAGTNYGYTF
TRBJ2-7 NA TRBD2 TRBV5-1 TGCGCCAGCAGGATAGCGGGGGGGCTCTACGAGCAGTACTTC CASRIAGGLYEQYF
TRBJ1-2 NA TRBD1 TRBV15 TGTGCCACCAGCAGAGGTGGACAGGGGGCTCAGGGCTACACCTTC CATSRGGQGAQGYTF
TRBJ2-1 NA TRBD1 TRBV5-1 TGCGCCAGCAGCTTGGGGACAGGGGGCTTATATGAGCAGTTCTTC CASSLGTGGLYEQFF
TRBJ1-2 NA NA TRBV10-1 TGCGCCAGCAGTGAGTCCCCGAGCAATGGCTACACCTTC CASSESPSNGYTF